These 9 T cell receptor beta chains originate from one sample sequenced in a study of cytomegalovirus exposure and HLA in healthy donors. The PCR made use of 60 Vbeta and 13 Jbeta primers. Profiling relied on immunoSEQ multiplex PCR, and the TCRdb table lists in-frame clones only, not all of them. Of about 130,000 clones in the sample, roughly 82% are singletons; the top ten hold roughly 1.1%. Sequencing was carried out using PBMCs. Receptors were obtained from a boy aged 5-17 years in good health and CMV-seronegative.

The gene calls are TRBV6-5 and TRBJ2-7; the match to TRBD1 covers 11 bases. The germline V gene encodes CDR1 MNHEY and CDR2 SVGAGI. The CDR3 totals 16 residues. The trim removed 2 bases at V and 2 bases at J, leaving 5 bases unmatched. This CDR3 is CASSYREGQGAYEQYF. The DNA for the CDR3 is TGTGCCAGCAGTTACCGCGAGGGACAGGGGGCCTACGAGCAGTACTTC.

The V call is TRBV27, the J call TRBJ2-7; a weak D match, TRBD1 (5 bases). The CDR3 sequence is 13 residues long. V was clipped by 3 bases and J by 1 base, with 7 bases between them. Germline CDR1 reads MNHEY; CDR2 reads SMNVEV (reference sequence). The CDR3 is CASSFQGSYEQYF. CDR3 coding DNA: TGTGCCAGCAGTTTTCAGGGTTCCTACGAGCAGTACTTC.

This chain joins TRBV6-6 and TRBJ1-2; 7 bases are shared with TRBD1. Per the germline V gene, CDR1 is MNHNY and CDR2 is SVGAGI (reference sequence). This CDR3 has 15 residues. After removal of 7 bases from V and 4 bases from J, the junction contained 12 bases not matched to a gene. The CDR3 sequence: CASTLGDSGRYGYTF. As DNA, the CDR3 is TGTGCCAGCACCCTCGGGGACAGCGGACGCTATGGCTACACCTTC.

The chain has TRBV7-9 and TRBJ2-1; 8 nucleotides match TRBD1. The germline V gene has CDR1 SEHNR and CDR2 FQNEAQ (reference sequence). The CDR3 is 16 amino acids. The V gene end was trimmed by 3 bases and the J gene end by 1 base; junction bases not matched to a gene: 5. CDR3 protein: CASSFGTGGSYNEQFF. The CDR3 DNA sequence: TGTGCCAGCAGCTTTGGTACAGGGGGGTCCTACAATGAGCAGTTCTTC. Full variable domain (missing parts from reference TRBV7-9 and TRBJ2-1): DTGVSQNPRHKITKRGQNVTFRCDPISEHNRLYWYRQTLGQGPEFLTYFQNEAQLEKSRLLSDRFSAERPKGSFSTLEIQRTEQGDSAMYLCASSFGTGGSYNEQFFGPGTRLTVL.

DNA of the CDR3: TGTGCCAGCAGCAAACAGGGGCCTTTACTCTTAGCCGGGGAGCTGTTTTTT. It is translated as CASSKQGPLLLAGELFF. V is TRBV5-4 and J is TRBJ2-2; 7 bases align to TRBD1. The ends lost 4 bases at V and 6 bases at J; junction bases unmatched: 15. This CDR3 contains 17 residues. Germline-derived CDR1 and CDR2 are SGHNT and YYREEE (reference sequence).

This CDR3 is CASSEGLAGYNEQFF. In DNA, the CDR3 is TGTGCCAGCAGTGAAGGTCTAGCGGGGTACAATGAGCAGTTCTTC. J is TRBJ2-1 and V is TRBV25-1; TRBD2 agrees at 9 bases. In germline, CDR1 is MGHDK, CDR2 SYGVNS. The CDR3 contains 15 residues. J gave up 4 bases and V 2 bases, and 3 bases lay outside the gene matches.

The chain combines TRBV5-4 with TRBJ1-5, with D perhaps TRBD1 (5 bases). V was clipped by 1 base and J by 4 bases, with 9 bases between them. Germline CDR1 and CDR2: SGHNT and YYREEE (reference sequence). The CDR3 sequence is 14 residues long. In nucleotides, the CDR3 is TGTGCCAGCAGCTTGTGGGGGGGAAATCAGCCCCAGCATTTT. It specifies CASSLWGGNQPQHF.

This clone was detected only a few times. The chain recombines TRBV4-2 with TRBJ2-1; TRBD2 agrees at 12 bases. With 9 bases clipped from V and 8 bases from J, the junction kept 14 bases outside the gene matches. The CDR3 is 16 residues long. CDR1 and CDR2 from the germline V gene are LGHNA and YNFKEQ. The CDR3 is CASQLAGLAGGHEQFF. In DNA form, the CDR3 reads TGTGCCAGTCAACTGGCGGGGCTAGCGGGAGGGCATGAGCAGTTCTTC.

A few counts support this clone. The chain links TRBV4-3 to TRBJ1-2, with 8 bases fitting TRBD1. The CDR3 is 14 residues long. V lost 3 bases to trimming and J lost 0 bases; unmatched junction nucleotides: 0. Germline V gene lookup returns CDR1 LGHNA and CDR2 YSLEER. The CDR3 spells CASSQGQANYGYTF. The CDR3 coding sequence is TGCGCCAGCAGCCAGGGACAGGCTAACTATGGCTACACCTTC.